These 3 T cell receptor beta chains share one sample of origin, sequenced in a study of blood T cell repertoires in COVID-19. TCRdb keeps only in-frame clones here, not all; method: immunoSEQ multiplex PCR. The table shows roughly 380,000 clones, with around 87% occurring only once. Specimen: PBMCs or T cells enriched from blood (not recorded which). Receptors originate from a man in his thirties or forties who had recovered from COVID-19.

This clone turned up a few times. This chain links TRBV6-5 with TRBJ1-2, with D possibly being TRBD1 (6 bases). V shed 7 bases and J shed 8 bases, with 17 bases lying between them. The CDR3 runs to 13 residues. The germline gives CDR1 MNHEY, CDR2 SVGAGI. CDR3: CASKLSGGGGYTF. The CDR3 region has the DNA TGTGCCAGCAAGCTCTCGGGGGGCGGCGGCTACACCTTC.

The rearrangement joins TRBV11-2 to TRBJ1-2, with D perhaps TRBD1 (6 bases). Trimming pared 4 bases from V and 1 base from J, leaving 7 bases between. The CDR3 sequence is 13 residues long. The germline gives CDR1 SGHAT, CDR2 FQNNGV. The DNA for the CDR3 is TGTGCCAGCAGCTCACAGGGTAACTATGGCTACACCTTC. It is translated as CASSSQGNYGYTF.

The CDR3 DNA reads as TGTGCCAGCAGCTTAGCGCTCTGGACTAGCGGGGGGCCCCAAGAGACCCAGTACTTC. Amino acids: CASSLALWTSGGPQETQYF. The rearrangement uses TRBV7-2 and TRBJ2-5; 14 positions agree with TRBD2. V lost 0 bases and J lost 1; bases outside the gene matches: 7. The CDR3 spans 19 residues. Germline-derived CDR1 and CDR2 are SGHTA and FQGNSA.